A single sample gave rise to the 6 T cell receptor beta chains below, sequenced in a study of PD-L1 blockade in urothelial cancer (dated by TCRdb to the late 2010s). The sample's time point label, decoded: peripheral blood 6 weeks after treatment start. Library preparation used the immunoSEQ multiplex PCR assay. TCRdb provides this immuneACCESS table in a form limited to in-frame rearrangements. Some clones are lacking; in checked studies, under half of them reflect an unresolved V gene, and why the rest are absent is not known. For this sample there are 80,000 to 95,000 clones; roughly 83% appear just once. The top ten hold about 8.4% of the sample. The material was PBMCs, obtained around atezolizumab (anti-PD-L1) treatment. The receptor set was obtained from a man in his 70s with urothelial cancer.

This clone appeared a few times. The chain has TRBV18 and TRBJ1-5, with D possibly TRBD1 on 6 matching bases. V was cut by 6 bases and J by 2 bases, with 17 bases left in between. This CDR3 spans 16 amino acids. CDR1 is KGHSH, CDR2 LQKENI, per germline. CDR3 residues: CASSRSGGVGNQPQHF. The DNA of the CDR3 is TGTGCCAGCTCTCGGTCGGGGGGCGTCGGCAATCAGCCCCAGCATTTT.

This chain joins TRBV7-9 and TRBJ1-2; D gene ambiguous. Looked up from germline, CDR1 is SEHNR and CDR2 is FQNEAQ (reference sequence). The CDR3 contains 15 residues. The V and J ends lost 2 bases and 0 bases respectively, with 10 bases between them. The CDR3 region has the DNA TGTGCCAGCAGCTTAATTCGGTTAGCTAACTATGGCTACACCTTC. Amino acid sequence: CASSLIRLANYGYTF.

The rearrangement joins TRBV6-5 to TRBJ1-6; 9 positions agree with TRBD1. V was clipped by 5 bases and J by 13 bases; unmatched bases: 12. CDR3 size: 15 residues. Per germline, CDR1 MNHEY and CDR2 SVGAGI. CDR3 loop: CASSRLLTGGSPLHF. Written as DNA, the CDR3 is TGTGCCAGCAGTCGCCTGCTGACAGGGGGGTCGCCCCTCCACTTT.

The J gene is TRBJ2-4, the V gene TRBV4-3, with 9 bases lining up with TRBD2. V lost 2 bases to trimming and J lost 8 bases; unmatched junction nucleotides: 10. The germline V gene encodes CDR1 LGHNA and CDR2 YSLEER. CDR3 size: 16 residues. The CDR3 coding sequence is TGCGCCAGCAGCCAATCAATAGCGGGAGTTGCGGACATTCAGTACTTC. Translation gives CASSQSIAGVADIQYF.

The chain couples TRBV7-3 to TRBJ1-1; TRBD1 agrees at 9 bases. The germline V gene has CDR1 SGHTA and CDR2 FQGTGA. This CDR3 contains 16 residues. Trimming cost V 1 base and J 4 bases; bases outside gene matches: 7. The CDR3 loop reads CASSLIGGGQGTEAFF. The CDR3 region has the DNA TGTGCCAGCAGCTTAATAGGTGGGGGACAGGGCACTGAAGCTTTCTTT.

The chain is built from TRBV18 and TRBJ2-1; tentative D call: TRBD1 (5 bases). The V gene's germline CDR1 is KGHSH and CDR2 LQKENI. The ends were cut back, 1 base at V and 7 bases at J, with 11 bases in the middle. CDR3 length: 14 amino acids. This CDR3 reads CASSPRNQGNEQFF. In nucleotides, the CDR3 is TGTGCCAGCTCACCACGCAACCAGGGAAATGAGCAGTTCTTC.